The sequence of this T cell receptor (beta chain) was determined in a study of siplizumab effects on memory and regulatory T cells. This clone has just a few counts. Its specificity is unknown. CDR3 length equals 16 residues. The germline gives CDR1 MNHNS, CDR2 SASEGT. V shed 2 bases and J shed 3 bases, with 16 bases lying between them. General observations from the study: Mean Treg-derived proportions of mappable alloreactive CD4+ clones were approximately 69% for siplizumab and 25% to 30% for controls. It seemed that naive T cells were more diverse than memory cells and were major contributors to the alloresponse. Tracing alloreactive clones into unstimulated subsets worked for only a minor fraction of them.

TCR templates, about 97,000 per sample, were assayed. The repertoire was sequenced with immunoSEQ multiplex PCR; TCRdb's copy has only in-frame clones and lacks some. The sample shows over 70,000 clones, about 87% of them seen only once. This sequence originates from a human donor in good health. The sample consisted of CD4+ T cells sorted from blood. This rearrangement joins TRBV6-1 to TRBJ1-1, with a possible D match to TRBD1 (6 bases). The DNA of the CDR3 is TGTGCCAGCAGTGAAACCTTTTGGACAGATTACACTGAAGCTTTCTTT. Translation gives CASSETFWTDYTEAFF.